Reported below is one T cell receptor (beta chain). This sample's TCRbeta library carried unique molecular identifier barcodes. TCRdb reprocessed the PCR reads via MiXCR and lists one record per CDR3 protein. The data contain around 400,000 distinct CDR3 sequences, 11% of them singletons. The data were obtained in a study of T-cell reconstitution after alpha-beta-depleted transplantation in children. The sequence was collected from a human donor who donated a stem cell graft to a child with acute myeloid leukemia. This specimen was PBMCs from the stem cell graft donor, taken from the stem cell graft.

The CDR3 reads CAISEGQGLNTEAFF. CDR3 DNA sequence: TGTGCCATCAGTGAGGGACAGGGACTGAACACTGAAGCTTTCTTT. The chain links TRBV10-3 to TRBJ1-1, with 8 bases that match TRBD1. Germline V gene lookup returns CDR1 ENHRY and CDR2 SYGVKD. The CDR3 is 15 residues long. V gave up 2 bases and J gave up 0 bases; unmatched junction bases: 2.